Presented here are 14 T cell receptor beta chains from one specimen sequenced in a study of T cells in Graves' hyperthyroidism and ophthalmopathy. Authors of the study amplified TCR beta CDR3 regions from RNA transcripts. Carried out on the TCR CDR3, a first-round RT-PCR used the HTBI primer set. TCRdb re-called the multiplex PCR reads through MiXCR, storing one row per CDR3 protein. This repertoire shows around 660,000 distinct CDR3 sequences, 45% found once; its top ten account for about 7%. Sequenced sample: peripheral blood or thyroid tissue (not recorded which). Receptors originate from an adult man with Graves' disease, either hyperthyroidism or ophthalmopathy (not recorded which).

The chain uses TRBV6-6 and TRBJ2-5, with 8 bases lining up with TRBD1. The V gene's germline CDR1 is MNHNY and CDR2 SVGAGI (reference sequence). V lost 2 bases, J lost 5 bases, and 7 bases stayed unmatched. This CDR3 spans 15 amino acids. The CDR3 coding sequence is TGTGCCAGCAGTTACGGGCAGGGGGCCGGGGAGACCCAGTACTTC. This codes for CASSYGQGAGETQYF.

This clonotype occurred a few times. The chain joins TRBV6-1 to TRBJ1-2, with D unresolved. Germline V CDR1 and CDR2: MNHNS, SASEGT. The length of the CDR3 is 13 residues. V was trimmed by 3 bases and J by 0 bases, leaving 5 bases between them. As DNA, the CDR3 is TGTGCCAGCAGTGACAAGCCTAACTATGGCTACACCTTC. Its protein is CASSDKPNYGYTF.

The chain is built from TRBV6-5 and TRBJ1-2; D not certain. With 0 bases removed from V and 8 bases from J, the gap between germline ends came to 22 bases. Germline CDR1 reads MNHEY; CDR2 reads SVGAGI. This CDR3 spans 17 amino acids. As DNA, the CDR3 is TGTGCCAGCAGTTACTCTGGCCTAGGCGGTCCTTTCGGGGGCTACACCTTC. Translated: CASSYSGLGGPFGGYTF.

This clonotype is medium-sized (0.01 to 0.1%) within its sample. The chain combines TRBV29-1 with TRBJ1-5; possible D gene TRBD1, 5 bases. The CDR3 totals 13 residues. Looked up from germline, CDR1 is SQVTM and CDR2 is ANQGSEA. With 4 bases removed from V and 3 bases from J, the gap between germline ends came to 10 bases. CDR3 sequence reads: CSVGTSINQPQHF. The CDR3 nucleotides are TGCAGCGTTGGGACATCGATCAATCAGCCCCAGCATTTT. The full variable domain, in which reference TRBV29-1 and TRBJ1-5 provide the parts outside the CDR3, is SAVISQKPSRDICQRGTSLTIQCQVDSQVTMMFWYRQQPGQSLTLIATANQGSEATYESGFVIDKFPISRPNLTFSTLTVSNMSPEDSSIYLCSVGTSINQPQHFGDGTRLSIL.

The chain recombines TRBV11-3 with TRBJ2-7; D is tentatively TRBD1 or TRBD2 (5 bases each). Trimming stripped 6 bases from V and 9 bases from J, with 12 bases between. From germline, CDR1 is SGHNT and CDR2 YENEEA. The CDR3 is made up of 11 amino acids. Written as DNA, the CDR3 is TGTGCCAGCAGGGAGGACACGACGCAGTACTTC. This gives the protein CASREDTTQYF.

This clonotype was recorded once. The gene calls are TRBV5-1 and TRBJ1-6; possible D gene TRBD1, 6 bases. The germline V gene has CDR1 SGHRS and CDR2 YFSETQ. The length of the CDR3 is 15 residues. Trimming cost V 0 bases and J 5 bases, with 9 bases left between them. DNA for the CDR3: TGCGCCAGCAGCTTGGAGGGGACACATAATTCACCCCTCCACTTT. This sequence encodes CASSLEGTHNSPLHF.

This clonotype was recorded a few times. This chain connects TRBV5-1 to TRBJ1-4, with 7 bases matching TRBD1. The CDR3 runs 15 residues. Germline assignment: CDR1 SGHRS and CDR2 YFSETQ. V was pared by 0 bases and J by 5 bases, with 4 bases of the junction left unmatched. CDR3: CASSLDPGGNEKLFF. CDR3 bases: TGCGCCAGCAGCTTGGATCCAGGGGGGAATGAAAAACTGTTTTTT. Full variable domain (rest looked up from reference TRBV5-1 and TRBJ1-4): KAGVTQTPRYLIKTRGQQVTLSCSPISGHRSVSWYQQTPGQGLQFLFEYFSETQRNKGNFPGRFSGRQFSNSRSEMNVSTLELGDSALYLCASSLDPGGNEKLFFGSGTQLSVL.

The chain has TRBV7-8 and TRBJ1-1; TRBD1 aligns across 9 bases. The CDR3 is 16 residues long. Looked up from germline, CDR1 is SGHVS and CDR2 is FQNEAQ. V lost 2 bases and J lost 1; bases outside the gene matches: 5. The CDR3 DNA is TGTGCCAGCAGCTTACGGACAGGGGCCTGGAACACTGAAGCTTTCTTT. Amino acid sequence: CASSLRTGAWNTEAFF.

This clonotype was seen ten or more times. CDR3 DNA: TGCAGCGTTGAAGATCGACTACCCTATGGCTACACCTTC. Its protein product is CSVEDRLPYGYTF. The chain recombines TRBV29-1 with TRBJ1-2, with D uncertain. This CDR3 contains 13 residues. Between the trimmed V and J ends, which lost 0 bases and 4 bases, there was a span of 9 bases. Germline CDR1 and CDR2: SQVTM and ANQGSEA.

The chain carries TRBV7-2 and TRBJ1-6; D is perhaps TRBD1 (5 bases). The CDR3 length is 16 residues. Per germline, CDR1 SGHTA and CDR2 FQGNSA. Trimming cost V 5 bases and J 11 bases, with 22 bases left between them. The CDR3 DNA reads TGTGCCAGCAGCACCCCAACGGGACGGGGAAGCGCACCCCTCCACTTT. Translation: CASSTPTGRGSAPLHF.

This clonotype was recorded a few times. V usage is TRBV12-3 or TRBV12-4 and J usage is TRBJ1-4; D gene unclear. Trimming took 4 bases from V and 16 from J, leaving 16 bases between them. The CDR3 has 12 amino acids. In DNA, the CDR3 is TGTGCCAGCAGTTACGGTTTTGGATTTCGGTTTTTT. Its protein is CASSYGFGFRFF.

At least ten counts were recorded for this clonotype. Germline and junction disagree at one end, which may indicate a read error. This chain links TRBV5-1 with TRBJ1-1; the D is unclear. Germline V CDR1 and CDR2: SGHRS, YFSETQ. The CDR3 length is 14 residues. The CDR3 region is CASSLVAGNTEAFF. In nucleotides, the CDR3 is TGTGCCAGCAGCTTAGTGGCGGGCAACACTGAAGCTTTCTTT. Based on the CDR3 plus reference TRBV5-1 and TRBJ1-1, the full variable domain is KAGVTQTPRYLIKTRGQQVTLSCSPISGHRSVSWYQQTPGQGLQFLFEYFSETQRNKGNFPGRFSGRQFSNSRSEMNVSTLELGDSALYLCASSLVAGNTEAFFGQGTRLTVV.

V and J are TRBV29-1 and TRBJ2-7; TRBD1 is a possible D gene (6 bases). The CDR3 contains 12 residues. Trimming removed 7 bases from V and 2 bases from J, with 12 bases in between. Germline V lookup: CDR1 SQVTM, CDR2 ANQGSEA. The CDR3 reads CSGTRGPYEQYF. CDR3 nucleotides: TGCAGCGGTACCAGGGGACCCTACGAGCAGTACTTC.

The chain couples TRBV9 to TRBJ1-2; 7 bases align to TRBD1. The germline CDR1 and CDR2 sequences are SGDLS and YYNGEE. The CDR3 spans 13 residues. The V segment lost 5 bases and the J segment 7 bases; nucleotides outside the gene matches: 8. The DNA of the CDR3 is TGTGCCAGCAGTGACCCTCGACAGGGTGGCTACACCTTC. It yields the protein CASSDPRQGGYTF.